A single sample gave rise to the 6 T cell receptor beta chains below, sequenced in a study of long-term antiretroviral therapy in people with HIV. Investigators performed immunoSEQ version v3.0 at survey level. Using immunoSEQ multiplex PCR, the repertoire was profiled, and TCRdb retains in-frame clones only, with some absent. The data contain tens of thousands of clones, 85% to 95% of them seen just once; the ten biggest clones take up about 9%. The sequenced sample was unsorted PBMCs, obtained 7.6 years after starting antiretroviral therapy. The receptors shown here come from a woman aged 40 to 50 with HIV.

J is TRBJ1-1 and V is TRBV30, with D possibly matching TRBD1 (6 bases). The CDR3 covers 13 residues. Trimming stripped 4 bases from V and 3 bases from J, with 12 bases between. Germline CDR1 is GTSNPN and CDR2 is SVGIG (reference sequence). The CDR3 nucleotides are TGTGCCTGGACCGTCGGGGGCCACACTGAAGCTTTCTTT. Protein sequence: CAWTVGGHTEAFF.

CDR3 coding DNA: TGCGCCAGCAGCCAAGAAGAGGCGTCTAACTATGGCTACACCTTC. It codes for CASSQEEASNYGYTF. The chain carries TRBV4-3 and TRBJ1-2; D is uncertain. Trimming pared 0 bases from V and 0 bases from J, leaving 8 bases between. CDR1 and CDR2 (germline): LGHNA, YSLEER. The CDR3 spans 15 residues.

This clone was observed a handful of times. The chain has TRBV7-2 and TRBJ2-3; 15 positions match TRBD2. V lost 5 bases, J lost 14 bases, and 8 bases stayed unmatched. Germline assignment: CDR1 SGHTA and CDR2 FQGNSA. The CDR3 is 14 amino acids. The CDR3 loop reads CASSPGTSGGRGYF. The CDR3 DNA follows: TGTGCCAGCAGCCCGGGGACTAGCGGGGGGCGGGGGTATTTT.

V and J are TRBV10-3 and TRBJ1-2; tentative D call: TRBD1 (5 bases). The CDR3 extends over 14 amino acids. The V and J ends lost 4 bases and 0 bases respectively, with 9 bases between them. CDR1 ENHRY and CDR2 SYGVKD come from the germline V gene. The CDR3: CAISAGAANYGYTF. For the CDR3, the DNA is TGTGCCATCAGTGCTGGGGCGGCTAACTATGGCTACACCTTC.

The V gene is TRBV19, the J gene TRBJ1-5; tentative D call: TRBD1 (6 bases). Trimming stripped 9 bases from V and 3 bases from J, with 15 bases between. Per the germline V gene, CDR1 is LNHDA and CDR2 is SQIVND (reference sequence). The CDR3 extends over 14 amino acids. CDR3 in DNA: TGTGCCAGCCAAGGGGGTACTACCAATCAGCCCCAGCATTTT. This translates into CASQGGTTNQPQHF.

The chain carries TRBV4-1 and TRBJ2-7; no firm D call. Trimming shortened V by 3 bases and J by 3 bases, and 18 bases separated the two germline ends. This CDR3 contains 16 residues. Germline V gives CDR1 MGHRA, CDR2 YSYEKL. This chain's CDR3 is CASSQNTQGPHYEQYF. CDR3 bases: TGCGCCAGCAGCCAGAACACCCAAGGCCCACACTACGAGCAGTACTTC.